These 9 T cell receptor beta chains share one sample of origin, sequenced in a study of glioma-infiltrating T cells after dendritic cell vaccination. Time point defined: after dendritic cell vaccination, including at tumor progression/relapse. The table came from immunoSEQ multiplex PCR; TCRdb's copy has only in-frame clones and leaves some out. The table includes 90,000 or so clones, 81% detected once. Specimen: blood, collected after dendritic cell vaccination. These receptor sequences come from a human donor with glioblastoma.

The chain uses TRBV10-3 and TRBJ2-1; 7 positions match TRBD1. Looked up from germline, CDR1 is ENHRY and CDR2 is SYGVKD. CDR3 length: 16 amino acids. Trimming cost V 8 bases and J 7 bases; bases outside gene matches: 17. Written as DNA, the CDR3 is TGTGCCATCGGCATAGGGGGCACCGGCCCCGGGAATGAGCAGTTCTTC. It yields the protein CAIGIGGTGPGNEQFF.

V gene TRBV20-1 combines with J gene TRBJ1-1; possible D gene TRBD1, 6 bases. The germline V gene has CDR1 DFQATT and CDR2 SNEGSKA (reference sequence). The CDR3 loop spans 11 amino acids. The DNA for the CDR3 is TGCAGAGGGACAAGGGACACTGAAGCTTTCTTT. As protein: CRGTRDTEAFF.

This clone came up many times. The V call is TRBV6-6, the J call TRBJ2-7, with 8 bases aligning to TRBD1. The CDR3 has 14 amino acids. Germline-derived CDR1 and CDR2 are MNHNY and SVGAGI (reference sequence). V shed 5 bases and J 2 bases; nucleotides not matched to a gene: 5. This CDR3 is CASSDRGTPYEQYV. As DNA, the CDR3 is TGTGCCAGCAGTGACAGGGGAACACCCTACGAGCAGTACGTC.

The chain combines TRBV6-1 with TRBJ2-5, with unresolved D. V was shortened by 1 base and J by 6 bases, with 15 bases between the two germline ends. Germline lookup yields CDR1 MNHNS and CDR2 SASEGT. The CDR3 runs to 15 residues. CDR3 coding DNA: TGTGCCAGCAGTGAAGGAGGCAGTTTCTTACAGACCCAGTACTTC. It is translated as CASSEGGSFLQTQYF.

The V and J genes are TRBV5-5 and TRBJ2-7, with 7 bases aligning to TRBD1. Looked up from germline, CDR1 is SGHKS and CDR2 is YYEKEE (reference sequence). The CDR3 consists of 14 residues. V dropped 4 bases and J dropped 2; count of bases not matched to a gene: 6. The chain's CDR3 is CASSKGTVPYEQYF. The CDR3 DNA is TGTGCCAGCAGCAAAGGGACAGTCCCCTACGAGCAGTACTTC.

The V call is TRBV29-1, the J call TRBJ2-2, with TRBD1 matching 9 bases. Unmatched junction bases numbered 3, after V lost 7 bases and J lost 3 bases. CDR3 length: 13 residues. Germline-derived CDR1 and CDR2 are SQVTM and ANQGSEA. The CDR3 spells CSADRGDTGELFF. CDR3 in DNA: TGCAGCGCCGACAGGGGGGACACCGGGGAGCTGTTTTTT.

This clone has a handful of counts. The chain couples TRBV19 to TRBJ1-2, with unresolved D. The V end lost 6 bases, the J end lost 0 bases, and 11 bases lay between the germline ends. CDR3 length: 14 amino acids. The germline V gene encodes CDR1 LNHDA and CDR2 SQIVND (reference sequence). CDR3 sequence: CASSLRDPNYGYTF. CDR3 DNA sequence: TGTGCCAGTAGCCTACGGGATCCTAACTATGGCTACACCTTC. The entire variable domain, with the rest obtained from reference TRBV19 and TRBJ1-2, is as follows: DGGITQSPKYLFRKEGQNVTLSCEQNLNHDAMYWYRQDPGQGLRLIYYSQIVNDFQKGDIAEGYSVSREKKESFPLTVTSAQKNPTAFYLCASSLRDPNYGYTFGSGTRLTVV.

The chain combines TRBV10-2 with TRBJ2-1; no clear D. The CDR3 spans 14 residues. V gave up 8 bases and J gave up 8 bases, with 19 bases separating them. Germline V gives CDR1 WSHSY, CDR2 SAAADI. CDR3 residues: CASQPASLSDEQFF. Written as DNA, the CDR3 is TGCGCCAGCCAGCCGGCCTCCCTAAGCGATGAGCAGTTCTTC.

J is TRBJ2-6 and V is TRBV5-1; TRBD2 is a possible D gene (5 bases). CDR1 is SGHRS, CDR2 YFSETQ, per germline. V lost 2 bases, J lost 4 bases, and 10 bases lay in between. The CDR3 has 15 residues. As DNA, the CDR3 is TGCGCCAGCAGCTTCCGGGAAGCCGGGGCCAACGTCCTGACTTTC. Its translation: CASSFREAGANVLTF.